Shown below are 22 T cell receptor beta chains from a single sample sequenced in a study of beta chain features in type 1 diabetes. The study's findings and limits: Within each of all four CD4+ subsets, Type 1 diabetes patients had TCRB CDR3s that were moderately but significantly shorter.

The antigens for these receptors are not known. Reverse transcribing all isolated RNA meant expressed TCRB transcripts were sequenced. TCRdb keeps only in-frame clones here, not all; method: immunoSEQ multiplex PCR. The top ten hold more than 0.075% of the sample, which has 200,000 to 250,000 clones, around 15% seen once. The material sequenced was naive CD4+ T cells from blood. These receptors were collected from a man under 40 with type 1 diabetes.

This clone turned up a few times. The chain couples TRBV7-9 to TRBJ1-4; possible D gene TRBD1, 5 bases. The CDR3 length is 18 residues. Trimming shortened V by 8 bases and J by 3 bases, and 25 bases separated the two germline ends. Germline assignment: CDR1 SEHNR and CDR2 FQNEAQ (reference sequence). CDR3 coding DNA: TGTGCCAGCGGGATCCTCAAGGGGCCGCGGAGGGCTAATGAAAAACTGTTTTTT. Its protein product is CASGILKGPRRANEKLFF.

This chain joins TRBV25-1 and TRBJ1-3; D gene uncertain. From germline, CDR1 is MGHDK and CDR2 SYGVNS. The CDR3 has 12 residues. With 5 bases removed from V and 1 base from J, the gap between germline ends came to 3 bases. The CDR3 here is CASSTSGNTIYF. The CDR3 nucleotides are TGTGCCAGCAGTACATCTGGAAACACCATATATTTT. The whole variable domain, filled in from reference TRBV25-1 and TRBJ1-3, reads EADIYQTPRYLVIGTGKKITLECSQTMGHDKMYWYQQDPGMELHLIHYSYGVNSTEKGDLSSESTVSRIRTEHFPLTLESARPSHTSQYLCASSTSGNTIYFGEGSWLTVV.

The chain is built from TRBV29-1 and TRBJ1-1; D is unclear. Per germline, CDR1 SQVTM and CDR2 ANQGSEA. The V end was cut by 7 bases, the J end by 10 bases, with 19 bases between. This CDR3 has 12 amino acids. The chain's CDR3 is CSAATAVMVAFF. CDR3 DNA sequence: TGCAGCGCCGCAACAGCCGTCATGGTAGCTTTCTTT.

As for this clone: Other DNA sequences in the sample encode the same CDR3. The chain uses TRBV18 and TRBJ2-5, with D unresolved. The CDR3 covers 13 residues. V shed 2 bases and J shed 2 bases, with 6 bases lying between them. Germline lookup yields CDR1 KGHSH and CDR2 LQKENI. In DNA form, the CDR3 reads TGTGCCAGCTCACCAGAAGGACAAGAGACCCAGTACTTC. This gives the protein CASSPEGQETQYF.

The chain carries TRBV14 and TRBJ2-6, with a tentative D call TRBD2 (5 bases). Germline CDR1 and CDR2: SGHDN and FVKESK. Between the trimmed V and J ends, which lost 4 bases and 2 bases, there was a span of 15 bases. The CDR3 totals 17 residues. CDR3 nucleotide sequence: TGTGCCAGCAGCCCACACCGGGGTGGGACTGGGGCCAACGTCCTGACTTTC. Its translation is CASSPHRGGTGANVLTF.

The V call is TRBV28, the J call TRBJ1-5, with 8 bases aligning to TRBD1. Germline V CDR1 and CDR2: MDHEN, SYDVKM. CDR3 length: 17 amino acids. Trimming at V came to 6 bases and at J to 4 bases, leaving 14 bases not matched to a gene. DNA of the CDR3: TGTGCCAGCAGGACAGGGGAACGGGCTATAGGGAATCAGCCCCAGCATTTT. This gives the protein CASRTGERAIGNQPQHF.

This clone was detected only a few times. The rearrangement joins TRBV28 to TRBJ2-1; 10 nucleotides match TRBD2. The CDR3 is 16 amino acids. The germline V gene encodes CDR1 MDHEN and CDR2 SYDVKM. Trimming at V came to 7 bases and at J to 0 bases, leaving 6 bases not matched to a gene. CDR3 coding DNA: TGTGCCAGCACCTCTAGCGGGGGAGGCTCCTACAATGAGCAGTTCTTC. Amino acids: CASTSSGGGSYNEQFF.

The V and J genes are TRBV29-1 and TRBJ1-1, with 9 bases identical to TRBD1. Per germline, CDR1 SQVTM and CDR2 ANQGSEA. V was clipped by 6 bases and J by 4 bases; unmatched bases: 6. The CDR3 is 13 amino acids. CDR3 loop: CSVKQGAITEAFF. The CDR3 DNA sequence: TGCAGCGTCAAACAGGGGGCTATCACTGAAGCTTTCTTT. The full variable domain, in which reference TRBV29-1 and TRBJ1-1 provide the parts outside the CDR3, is SAVISQKPSRDICQRGTSLTIQCQVDSQVTMMFWYRQQPGQSLTLIATANQGSEATYESGFVIDKFPISRPNLTFSTLTVSNMSPEDSSIYLCSVKQGAITEAFFGQGTRLTVV.

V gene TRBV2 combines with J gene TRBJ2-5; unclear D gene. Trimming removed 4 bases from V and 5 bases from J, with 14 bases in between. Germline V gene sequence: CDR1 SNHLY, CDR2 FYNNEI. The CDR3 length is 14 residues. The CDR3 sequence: CASSVGPNGETQYF. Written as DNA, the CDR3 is TGTGCCAGCAGTGTGGGCCCAAACGGCGAGACCCAGTACTTC.

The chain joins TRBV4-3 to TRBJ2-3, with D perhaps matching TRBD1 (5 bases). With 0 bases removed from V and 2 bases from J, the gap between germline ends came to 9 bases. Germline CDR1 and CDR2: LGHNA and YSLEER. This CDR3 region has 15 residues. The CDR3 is CASSQELDTTDTQYF. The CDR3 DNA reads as TGCGCCAGCAGCCAAGAACTGGACACCACAGATACGCAGTATTTT.

The CDR3 bases are TGTGCCAGCAATCCTAGCGGGAGCTCCTACGAGCAGTACTTC. Translation: CASNPSGSSYEQYF. V and J are TRBV28 and TRBJ2-7; 10 nucleotides line up with TRBD2. Per germline, CDR1 MDHEN and CDR2 SYDVKM. This CDR3 has 14 amino acids. V lost 7 bases, J lost 0 bases, and 3 bases stayed unmatched. Full variable domain (remainder filled in from reference TRBV28 and TRBJ2-7): DVKVTQSSRYLVKRTGEKVFLECVQDMDHENMFWYRQDPGLGLRLIYFSYDVKMKEKGDIPEGYSVSREKKERFSLILESASTNQTSMYLCASNPSGSSYEQYFGPGTRLTVT.

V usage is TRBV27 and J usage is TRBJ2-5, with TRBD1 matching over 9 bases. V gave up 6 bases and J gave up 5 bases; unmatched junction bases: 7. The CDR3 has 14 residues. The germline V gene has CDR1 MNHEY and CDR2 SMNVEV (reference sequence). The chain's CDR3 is CASSLQGAWETQYF. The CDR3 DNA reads TGTGCCAGCAGCCTACAGGGGGCTTGGGAGACCCAGTACTTC.

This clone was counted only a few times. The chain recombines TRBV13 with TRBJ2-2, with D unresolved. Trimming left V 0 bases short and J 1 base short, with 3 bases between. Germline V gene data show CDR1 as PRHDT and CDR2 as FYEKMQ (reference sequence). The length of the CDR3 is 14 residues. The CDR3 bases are TGTGCCAGCAGCTTAGGCCAGAACACCGGGGAGCTGTTTTTT. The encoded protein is CASSLGQNTGELFF.

CDR3 region: CASSPQGVSDTQYF. DNA for the CDR3: TGTGCCAGCAGCCCTCAGGGGGTATCAGATACGCAGTATTTT. The rearrangement joins TRBV7-9 to TRBJ2-3; 7 nucleotides agree with TRBD1. This CDR3 is built from 14 residues. CDR1 and CDR2 (germline): SEHNR, FQNEAQ (reference sequence). The J segment lost 4 bases and the V segment lost 5 bases, leaving 6 bases of the junction unmatched.

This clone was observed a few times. CDR3 protein: CSLYQDTQYF. CDR3 nucleotides: TGCAGCCTATACCAGGATACGCAGTATTTT. The J gene is TRBJ2-3, the V gene TRBV20-1; D is unclear. Germline-derived CDR1 and CDR2 are DFQATT and SNEGSKA (reference sequence). CDR3 length: 10 residues.

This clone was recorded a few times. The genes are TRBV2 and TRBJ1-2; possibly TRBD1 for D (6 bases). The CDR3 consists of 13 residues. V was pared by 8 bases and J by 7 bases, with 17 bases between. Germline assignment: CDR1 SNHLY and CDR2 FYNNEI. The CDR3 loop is CASEQGLKGGYTF. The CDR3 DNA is TGTGCCAGCGAACAGGGACTGAAGGGTGGCTACACCTTC.

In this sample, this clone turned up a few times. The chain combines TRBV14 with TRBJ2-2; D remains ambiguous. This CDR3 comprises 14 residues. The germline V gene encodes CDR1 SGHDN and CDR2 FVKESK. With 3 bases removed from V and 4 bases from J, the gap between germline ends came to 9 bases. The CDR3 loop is CASSQVRLTGELFF. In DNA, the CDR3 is TGTGCCAGCAGCCAGGTCAGACTCACCGGGGAGCTGTTTTTT.

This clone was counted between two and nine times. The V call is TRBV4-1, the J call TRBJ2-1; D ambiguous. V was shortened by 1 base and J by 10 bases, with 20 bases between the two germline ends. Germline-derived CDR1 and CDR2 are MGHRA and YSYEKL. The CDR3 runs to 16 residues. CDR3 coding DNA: TGCGCCAGCAGCCAAGCCCTCCCTCACGGGCAATGGGAGCAGTTCTTC. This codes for CASSQALPHGQWEQFF.

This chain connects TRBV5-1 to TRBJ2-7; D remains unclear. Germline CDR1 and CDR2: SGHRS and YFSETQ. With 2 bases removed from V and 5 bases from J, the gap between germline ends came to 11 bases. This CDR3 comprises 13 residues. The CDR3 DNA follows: TGCGCCAGCAGCTTTGCAGGTCCGGACGAGCAGTACTTC. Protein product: CASSFAGPDEQYF.

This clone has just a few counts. CDR3 in amino acids: CASSSDPGSYNEQFF. CDR3 DNA: TGCGCCAGCAGCTCAGACCCGGGATCCTACAATGAGCAGTTCTTC. This sequence joins TRBV5-1 and TRBJ2-1; possible D gene TRBD2, 5 bases. Germline lookup yields CDR1 SGHRS and CDR2 YFSETQ. The ends were cut back, 3 bases at V and 1 base at J, with 11 bases in the middle. This CDR3 is built from 15 residues. Drawing the rest from reference TRBV5-1 and TRBJ2-1, the complete variable domain is KAGVTQTPRYLIKTRGQQVTLSCSPISGHRSVSWYQQTPGQGLQFLFEYFSETQRNKGNFPGRFSGRQFSNSRSEMNVSTLELGDSALYLCASSSDPGSYNEQFFGPGTRLTVL.

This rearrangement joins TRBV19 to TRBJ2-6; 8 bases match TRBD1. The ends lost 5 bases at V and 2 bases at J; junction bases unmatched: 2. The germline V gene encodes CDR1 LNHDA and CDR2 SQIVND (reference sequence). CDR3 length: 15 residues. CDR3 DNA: TGTGCCAGTAGTGAACAGGGGGCTGGGGCCAACGTCCTGACTTTC. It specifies CASSEQGAGANVLTF.

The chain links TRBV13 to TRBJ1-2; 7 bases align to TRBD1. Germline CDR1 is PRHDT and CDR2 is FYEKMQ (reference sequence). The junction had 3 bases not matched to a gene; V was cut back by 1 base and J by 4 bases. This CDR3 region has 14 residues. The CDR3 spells CASSLVRGTYGYTF. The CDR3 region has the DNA TGTGCCAGCAGCTTAGTCAGGGGGACCTATGGCTACACCTTC.